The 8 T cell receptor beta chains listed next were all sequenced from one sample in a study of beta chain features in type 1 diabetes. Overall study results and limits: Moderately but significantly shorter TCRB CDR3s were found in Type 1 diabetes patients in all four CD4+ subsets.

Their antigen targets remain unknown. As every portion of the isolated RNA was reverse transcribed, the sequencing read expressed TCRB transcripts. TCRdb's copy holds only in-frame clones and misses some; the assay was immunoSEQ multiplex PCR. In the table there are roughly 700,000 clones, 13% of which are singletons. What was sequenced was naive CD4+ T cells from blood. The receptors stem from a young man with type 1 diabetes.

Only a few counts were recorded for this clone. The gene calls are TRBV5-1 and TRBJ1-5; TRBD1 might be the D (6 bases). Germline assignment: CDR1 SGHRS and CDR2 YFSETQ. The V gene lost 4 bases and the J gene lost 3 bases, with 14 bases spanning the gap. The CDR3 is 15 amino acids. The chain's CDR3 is CASSQTTGNNQPQHF. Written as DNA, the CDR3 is TGCGCCAGCAGCCAGACCACAGGGAACAATCAGCCCCAGCATTTT.

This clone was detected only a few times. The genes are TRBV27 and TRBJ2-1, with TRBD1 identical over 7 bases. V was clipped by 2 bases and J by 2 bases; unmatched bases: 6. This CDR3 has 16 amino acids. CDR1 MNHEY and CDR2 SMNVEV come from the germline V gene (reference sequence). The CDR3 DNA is TGTGCCAGCAGTTTACGGTGGGACAGACCCTACAATGAGCAGTTCTTC. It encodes CASSLRWDRPYNEQFF.

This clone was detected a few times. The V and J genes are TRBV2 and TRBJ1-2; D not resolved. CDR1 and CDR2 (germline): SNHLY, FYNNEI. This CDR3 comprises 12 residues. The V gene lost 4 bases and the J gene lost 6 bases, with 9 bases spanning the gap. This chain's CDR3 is CASSGAPNGYTF. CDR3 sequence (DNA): TGTGCCAGCAGTGGGGCCCCTAATGGCTACACCTTC.

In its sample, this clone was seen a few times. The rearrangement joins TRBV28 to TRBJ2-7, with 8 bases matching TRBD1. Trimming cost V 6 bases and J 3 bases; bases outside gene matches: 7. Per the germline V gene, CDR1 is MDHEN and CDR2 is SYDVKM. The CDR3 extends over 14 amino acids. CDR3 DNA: TGTGCCAGCAGCCCAGGGGGCTTGATCTACGAGCAGTACTTC. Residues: CASSPGGLIYEQYF.

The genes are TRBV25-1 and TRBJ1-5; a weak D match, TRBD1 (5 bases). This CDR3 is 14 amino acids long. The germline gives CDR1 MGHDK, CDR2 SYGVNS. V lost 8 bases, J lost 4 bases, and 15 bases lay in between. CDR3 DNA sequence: TGTGCCAGCCAGTCTAGCGGGGGAAATCAGCCCCAGCATTTT. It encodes CASQSSGGNQPQHF.

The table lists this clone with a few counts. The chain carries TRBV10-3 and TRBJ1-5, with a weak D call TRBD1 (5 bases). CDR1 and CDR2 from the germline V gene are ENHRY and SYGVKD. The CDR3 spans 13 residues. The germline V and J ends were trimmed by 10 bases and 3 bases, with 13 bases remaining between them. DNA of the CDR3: TGTGCCACCGTGGGGCAGACCAATCAGCCCCAGCATTTT. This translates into CATVGQTNQPQHF.

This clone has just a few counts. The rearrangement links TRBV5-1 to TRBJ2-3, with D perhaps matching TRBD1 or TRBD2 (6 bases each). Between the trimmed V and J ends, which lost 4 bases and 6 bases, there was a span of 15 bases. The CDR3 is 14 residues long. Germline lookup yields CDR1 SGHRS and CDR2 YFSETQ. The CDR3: CASSPARGADTQYF. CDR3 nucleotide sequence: TGCGCCAGCAGCCCAGCGAGGGGGGCGGATACGCAGTATTTT.

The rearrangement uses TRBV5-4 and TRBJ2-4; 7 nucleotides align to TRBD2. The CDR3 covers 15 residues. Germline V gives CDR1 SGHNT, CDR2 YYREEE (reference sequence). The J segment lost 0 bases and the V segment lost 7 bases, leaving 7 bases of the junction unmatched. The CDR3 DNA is TGTGCCAGCGGGAGCGGGGCCTCAGCCAAAAACATTCAGTACTTC. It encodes CASGSGASAKNIQYF.